This TCR beta chain is from a study of T cell responses to AZD1222 COVID-19 vaccine. Generated by immunoSEQ multiplex PCR, the TCRdb table keeps only in-frame clones and is missing some. Of 150,000 to 200,000 clones listed, about 90% were seen once; the top ten hold 1.3%. Germline assignment: CDR1 KGHSH and CDR2 LQKENI. Trimming shortened V by 3 bases and J by 10 bases, and 13 bases separated the two germline ends. This CDR3 has 12 residues. The sequencing used peripheral blood, collected 28 days after the second AZD1222 dose. This sequence was found in an adult who received the AZD1222 COVID-19 vaccine. The chain uses TRBV18 and TRBJ2-7; the D gene is possibly TRBD1 (5 bases). The CDR3 coding sequence is TGTGCCAGCTCACCCAGGGTAGGGGAACAGTACTTC. The encoded protein is CASSPRVGEQYF. Full variable domain (remainder filled in from reference TRBV18 and TRBJ2-7): NAGVMQNPRHLVRRRGQEARLRCSPMKGHSHVYWYRQLPEEGLKFMVYLQKENIIDESGMPKERFSAEFPKEGPSILRIQQVVRGDSAAYFCASSPRVGEQYFGPGTRLTVT.